A selection of T cell receptor beta chains follows, all from one sample in a study of blood T cell repertoires in COVID-19. Generated by immunoSEQ multiplex PCR, the TCRdb table keeps only in-frame clones and is missing some. The sample lists some 320,000 clones, roughly 86% occurring once. Sequences were obtained from PBMCs or T cells enriched from blood (not recorded which). All receptors come from a woman aged 25 to 39 who had recovered from COVID-19. Both conserved end residues are part of each CDR3. The D gene is left open where the match is weak. The size of a clone is reported for some rows only, either as once, few or many, or as a class for expanded clones.

v_call,clone_size,j_call,d_call,cdr3_nt,cdr3_aa
TRBV27,once,TRBJ2-3,TRBD2,TGTGCCAGCAGTCACCGACTAGCGGGGGGCACAGATACGCAGTATTTT,CASSHRLAGGTDTQYF
TRBV6-6,-,TRBJ2-2,-,TGTGCCAGCAGCCTAACGGACAGAGATAACACCGGGGAGCTGTTTTTT,CASSLTDRDNTGELFF
TRBV3-1/TRBV3-2,-,TRBJ1-1,TRBD1,TGTGCCAGCAGCTGGACAGGATCAAACACTGAAGCTTTCTTT,CASSWTGSNTEAFF
TRBV6-5,-,TRBJ1-1,-,TGTGCCAGCAGGCCTAGCGGGGTTTTGGGTGAAGCTTTCTTT,CASRPSGVLGEAFF
TRBV11-2,-,TRBJ2-7,-,TGTGCCAGCAGCGGGGGGACTGCTATGTACGAGCAGTACTTC,CASSGGTAMYEQYF
TRBV10-2,-,TRBJ1-3,-,TGCGCCAGCAGGGCCGGAAACACCATATATTTT,CASRAGNTIYF
TRBV6-5,few,TRBJ1-1,-,TGTGCCAGCATAGCGTTGGGGGAGGGGACTGAAGCTTTCTTT,CASIALGEGTEAFF
TRBV4-3,-,TRBJ1-3,TRBD1,TGCGCCAGCAGCCAAGATAGTGGGACAGGGGGAAACACCATATATTTT,CASSQDSGTGGNTIYF
TRBV19,-,TRBJ2-5,-,TGTGCCAGTAACTTCCAGGGGAGGGAACGAGAGACCCAGTACTTC,CASNFQGRERETQYF
TRBV4-3,-,TRBJ1-1,-,TGCGCCAGCAGCCAAGACATTAAGGGGGACACTGAAGCTTTCTTT,CASSQDIKGDTEAFF
TRBV2,-,TRBJ2-7,-,TGTGCCACCCGGGCCAGGGGGGCCCGCGAGCAGTACTTC,CATRARGAREQYF
TRBV19,-,TRBJ1-5,-,TGTGCCAGTAGTCAGCCGCAGGGTAATCAGCCCCAGCATTTT,CASSQPQGNQPQHF
TRBV19,-,TRBJ1-5,TRBD1,TGTGCCAGTATCCGACAGGGGGATAGCAATCAGCCCCAGCATTTT,CASIRQGDSNQPQHF
TRBV18,-,TRBJ1-1,-,TGTGCCAGCTCACTGAGACTGGAGAACACTGAAGCTTTCTTT,CASSLRLENTEAFF
TRBV10-3,few,TRBJ1-1,-,TGTGCCGTCAGAAACATGAACACTGAAGCTTTCTTT,CAVRNMNTEAFF
TRBV29-1,few,TRBJ1-2,TRBD1,TGCAGCGTTGCCAGTTCCGGAACAGGGGCGGATGGCTACACCTTC,CSVASSGTGADGYTF
TRBV4-1,-,TRBJ2-3,-,TGCGCCAGCAGCCTTCAGTTAGATACGCAGTATTTT,CASSLQLDTQYF
TRBV12-3/TRBV12-4,-,TRBJ1-1,TRBD1,TGTGCCAGCAGTTTTACAGGGGGCACTGAAGCTTTCTTT,CASSFTGGTEAFF
TRBV18,-,TRBJ1-1,TRBD1,TGTGCCAGCTCACCGACAGGGTGGGACACTGAAGCTTTCTTT,CASSPTGWDTEAFF
TRBV2,-,TRBJ1-4,-,TGTGCCAGCCGGAGAGGGCTTGCAACTAATGAAAAACTGTTTTTT,CASRRGLATNEKLFF